A single sample gave rise to the 28 T cell receptor beta chains below, sequenced in a study of early T cells in non-severe SARS-CoV-2 infection. TCRdb passed the 5' RACE reads through MiXCR, listing each CDR3 protein once. The sample comprises about 58,000 distinct CDR3 sequences, roughly an eighth of which are singletons, and under 4% rests with the top ten. The material sequenced was whole blood. These receptors all come from an adult who was a healthcare worker with PCR-confirmed SARS-CoV-2 infection or an uninfected control (not recorded which).

This clonotype has a count of ten or more. The chain uses TRBV18 and TRBJ2-5, with 7 positions matching TRBD2. The germline CDR1 and CDR2 sequences are KGHSH and LQKENI. The CDR3 is 14 amino acids. Unmatched junction bases numbered 5, after V lost 3 bases and J lost 4 bases. CDR3 DNA: TGTGCCAGCTCACCCGCAGCGGGAACAGAGACCCAGTACTTC. This encodes CASSPAAGTETQYF.

This chain uses TRBV20-1 with TRBJ2-1; maybe TRBD2 (5 bases). Germline lookup yields CDR1 DFQATT and CDR2 SNEGSKA (reference sequence). The CDR3 has 14 amino acids. The CDR3 DNA reads TGCAGCCCCTTAAGGGAGAGCTCCTACAATGAGCAGTTCTTC. Its protein is CSPLRESSYNEQFF.

This clonotype was observed at least ten times. This chain connects TRBV7-9 to TRBJ1-6; D is unresolved. The CDR3 is 14 residues long. V shed 1 base and J shed 8 bases, with 9 bases lying between them. Germline assignment: CDR1 SEHNR and CDR2 FQNEAQ (reference sequence). The CDR3: CASSLGPGDSPLHF. CDR3 coding DNA: TGTGCCAGCAGCTTAGGGCCTGGGGATTCACCCCTCCACTTT. The full variable domain, its missing parts supplied by reference TRBV7-9 and TRBJ1-6, is DTGVSQNPRHKITKRGQNVTFRCDPISEHNRLYWYRQTLGQGPEFLTYFQNEAQLEKSRLLSDRFSAERPKGSFSTLEIQRTEQGDSAMYLCASSLGPGDSPLHFGNGTRLTVT.

V usage is TRBV2 and J usage is TRBJ2-7; 10 bases fit TRBD2. The CDR3 length is 16 residues. Germline V lookup: CDR1 SNHLY, CDR2 FYNNEI. The junction had 8 bases not matched to a gene; V was cut back by 4 bases and J by 2 bases. The CDR3 DNA reads as TGTGCCAGCAGTGGGTTTACTAGCGGGGCAACCTACGAGCAGTACTTC. Translation: CASSGFTSGATYEQYF.

This clonotype was seen a handful of times. This chain connects TRBV6-5 to TRBJ1-2; maybe TRBD1 (6 bases). CDR3 length: 13 amino acids. From germline, CDR1 is MNHEY and CDR2 SVGAGI. Trimming pared 6 bases from V and 2 bases from J, leaving 10 bases between. The CDR3 DNA reads TGTGCCAGCAGGCGGGACACCAACTATGGCTACACCTTC. It yields the protein CASRRDTNYGYTF.

This sequence joins TRBV2 and TRBJ1-2; D call uncertain. V was cut by 7 bases and J by 4 bases, with 7 bases left in between. Germline V gives CDR1 SNHLY, CDR2 FYNNEI. This CDR3 has 11 amino acids. CDR3 bases: TGTGCCAGCATGCTCTCCTATGGCTACACCTTC. This gives the protein CASMLSYGYTF.

This clonotype was recorded a few times. The rearrangement uses TRBV20-1 and TRBJ2-2; tentatively, D is TRBD2 (5 bases). CDR1 DFQATT and CDR2 SNEGSKA come from the germline V gene (reference sequence). V shed 1 base and J shed 4 bases, with 10 bases lying between them. This CDR3 contains 14 residues. The DNA of the CDR3 is TGCAGTGCTAGAGGGAGGCAGACCACCGGGGAGCTGTTTTTT. It encodes CSARGRQTTGELFF.

This clonotype was seen repeatedly, ten times or more. The chain joins TRBV29-1 to TRBJ2-5; 8 positions agree with TRBD1. This CDR3 has 12 amino acids. The germline V gene encodes CDR1 SQVTM and CDR2 ANQGSEA. Trimming removed 6 bases from V and 4 bases from J; junction bases left unmatched: 4. The CDR3 DNA is TGCAGCGTACAGGGGACAGGAGAGACCCAGTACTTC. Protein: CSVQGTGETQYF. Based on the CDR3 plus reference TRBV29-1 and TRBJ2-5, the full variable domain is SAVISQKPSRDICQRGTSLTIQCQVDSQVTMMFWYRQQPGQSLTLIATANQGSEATYESGFVIDKFPISRPNLTFSTLTVSNMSPEDSSIYLCSVQGTGETQYFGPGTRLLVL.

The CDR3 protein is CASSATGTANQPQHF. CDR3 sequence (DNA): TGTGCCAGCAGCGCCACCGGGACGGCTAATCAGCCCCAGCATTTT. This chain joins TRBV9 and TRBJ1-5; D is possibly TRBD1 (5 bases). The CDR3 sequence is 15 residues long. Germline V gives CDR1 SGDLS, CDR2 YYNGEE. V was shortened by 3 bases and J by 4 bases, with 14 bases between the two germline ends.

In this sample, this clonotype turned up many times. The rearrangement uses TRBV9 and TRBJ1-4; unclear D gene. The CDR3 extends over 15 amino acids. The ends were cut back, 3 bases at V and 0 bases at J, with 9 bases in the middle. CDR1 SGDLS and CDR2 YYNGEE come from the germline V gene. CDR3 nucleotides: TGTGCCAGCAGCGCGACAACCGCAACTAATGAAAAACTGTTTTTT. Translation gives CASSATTATNEKLFF.

The sample holds a few counts of this clonotype. CDR3 DNA sequence: TGTGCCAGCAGTGAGAGGGTCAGAGCTTTCTTT. Translated, it gives CASSERVRAFF. The chain has TRBV2 and TRBJ1-1, with D uncertain. Germline CDR1 is SNHLY and CDR2 is FYNNEI. This CDR3 contains 11 residues. With 3 bases removed from V and 10 bases from J, the gap between germline ends came to 9 bases.

This clonotype was recorded a few times. The chain uses TRBV7-9 and TRBJ2-4; tentatively, D is TRBD1 (5 bases). This CDR3 is 14 amino acids long. V was trimmed by 1 base and J by 7 bases, leaving 11 bases between them. Germline lookup yields CDR1 SEHNR and CDR2 FQNEAQ (reference sequence). The CDR3 sequence: CASSLDLGQNIQYF. CDR3 DNA sequence: TGTGCCAGCAGCTTAGACTTGGGGCAGAACATTCAGTACTTC.

J is TRBJ1-2 and V is TRBV29-1; D gene ambiguous. The CDR3 spans 12 residues. CDR1 and CDR2 from the germline V gene are SQVTM and ANQGSEA. Trimming removed 5 bases at V and 4 bases at J, with 11 bases between. The DNA for the CDR3 is TGCAGCGTTTATGGGAATTTCTATGGCTACACCTTC. Amino acids: CSVYGNFYGYTF.

This clonotype appeared a few times. This rearrangement joins TRBV10-3 to TRBJ2-7, with D unclear. Trimming took 6 bases from V and 3 from J, leaving 15 bases between them. This CDR3 is 14 amino acids long. Germline V gene lookup returns CDR1 ENHRY and CDR2 SYGVKD. CDR3 nucleotides: TGTGCCATCAGACCTCCGGGCGAGAACTACGAGCAGTACTTC. Encoded protein: CAIRPPGENYEQYF.

The CDR3 sequence: CASSLASRVVETQYF. The CDR3 coding sequence is TGTGCCAGCAGCTTAGCGTCGAGGGTTGTAGAGACCCAGTACTTC. J is TRBJ2-5 and V is TRBV7-2; D might be TRBD2 (5 bases). With 0 bases removed from V and 4 bases from J, the gap between germline ends came to 12 bases. Germline assignment: CDR1 SGHTA and CDR2 FQGNSA. CDR3 length: 15 residues.

This clonotype was recorded at least ten times. The chain carries TRBV19 and TRBJ2-5; D may be TRBD2 (6 bases). Trimming shortened V by 5 bases and J by 2 bases, and 12 bases separated the two germline ends. The CDR3 is 14 amino acids. Germline CDR1 LNHDA, CDR2 SQIVND (reference sequence). The CDR3 sequence: CASSRGILQETQYF. DNA for the CDR3: TGTGCCAGTAGTCGGGGGATCCTACAAGAGACCCAGTACTTC.

V gene TRBV28 combines with J gene TRBJ2-7, with D unresolved. This CDR3 is built from 12 residues. The germline V gene has CDR1 MDHEN and CDR2 SYDVKM. V was clipped by 10 bases and J by 2 bases, with 12 bases between them. CDR3 sequence (DNA): TGTGCCACCCTGGGCGGCCCCTACGAGCAGTACTTC. Protein product: CATLGGPYEQYF.

This clonotype was seen repeatedly, ten times or more. V is TRBV20-1 and J is TRBJ2-7, with D possibly matching TRBD2 (5 bases). The CDR3 contains 14 residues. CDR1 and CDR2 (germline): DFQATT, SNEGSKA (reference sequence). Trimming shortened V by 6 bases and J by 4 bases, and 19 bases separated the two germline ends. In DNA, the CDR3 is TGCAGTGCCCTCAACCCCCAGCGCGGGTACGAGCAGTACTTC. Translation: CSALNPQRGYEQYF.

The chain combines TRBV10-3 with TRBJ1-2; TRBD1 might be the D (5 bases). Germline CDR1 reads ENHRY; CDR2 reads SYGVKD. This CDR3 comprises 14 residues. The V and J ends lost 6 bases and 4 bases respectively, with 15 bases between them. Here the CDR3 DNA reads TGTGCCATCAGGGAGGCAGGGCAGCCCTATGGCTACACCTTC. This translates into CAIREAGQPYGYTF.

This clonotype showed up many times. This sequence joins TRBV20-1 and TRBJ2-3; 10 bases match TRBD2. The CDR3 is 15 residues long. CDR1 and CDR2 (germline): DFQATT, SNEGSKA (reference sequence). Germline trimming cut 1 base from V and 1 base from J; bases unmatched to any gene: 2. The chain's CDR3 is CSARVGTSGTDTQYF. DNA of the CDR3: TGCAGTGCTAGAGTCGGGACTAGCGGCACAGATACGCAGTATTTT.

J is TRBJ2-3 and V is TRBV20-1, with D perhaps matching TRBD2 (5 bases). V was trimmed by 0 bases and J by 5 bases, leaving 9 bases between them. This CDR3 comprises 13 residues. Germline V gene sequence: CDR1 DFQATT, CDR2 SNEGSKA (reference sequence). The CDR3: CSARDRGRDTQYF. DNA for the CDR3: TGCAGTGCTAGAGATAGAGGGCGAGATACGCAGTATTTT.

In this sample, this clonotype turned up many times. This chain uses TRBV5-6 with TRBJ2-1, with D tentatively TRBD2 (6 bases). Germline V gives CDR1 SGHDT, CDR2 YYEEEE. The CDR3 covers 17 residues. The V end lost 3 bases, the J end lost 4 bases, and 20 bases lay between the germline ends. The CDR3 is CASSSIDRPGRYNEQFF. In nucleotides, the CDR3 is TGTGCCAGCAGCTCGATCGACCGGCCAGGGAGGTACAATGAGCAGTTCTTC.

This clonotype was seen ten or more times. The rearrangement uses TRBV21-1 and TRBJ2-7. TRBV21-1 is recorded as a pseudogene. The CDR3 totals 14 residues. The CDR3 bases are TGTGCCAGCAGCAAAGAGTACGGCCGGCGGGAGCAGTACTTC. This translates into CASSKEYGRREQYF.

The chain is built from TRBV28 and TRBJ2-6, with D tentatively TRBD2 (5 bases). There are 14 residues in the CDR3. Germline loops: CDR1 MDHEN, CDR2 SYDVKM. V lost 3 bases, J lost 2 bases, and 5 bases lay in between. DNA for the CDR3: TGTGCCAGCAGTTTGCGGGCTGGGGCCAACGTCCTGACTTTC. Translated, it gives CASSLRAGANVLTF.

This clonotype was detected ten times or more. V usage is TRBV6-5 and J usage is TRBJ2-7; TRBD2 matches at 9 bases. Looked up from germline, CDR1 is MNHEY and CDR2 is SVGAGI. Trimming removed 0 bases from V and 3 bases from J; junction bases left unmatched: 6. The CDR3 extends over 16 amino acids. The CDR3 protein is CASSYSQREDGYEQYF. The CDR3 region has the DNA TGTGCCAGCAGTTACTCGCAGCGGGAGGACGGCTACGAGCAGTACTTC.

The chain is built from TRBV29-1 and TRBJ1-4; TRBD1 is a possible D gene (5 bases). This CDR3 contains 13 residues. The ends were cut back, 5 bases at V and 8 bases at J, with 15 bases in the middle. Germline V gene sequence: CDR1 SQVTM, CDR2 ANQGSEA. CDR3 in amino acids: CSVRRQGGEKLFF. The CDR3 DNA is TGCAGCGTTAGAAGGCAGGGTGGCGAAAAACTGTTTTTT.

In this sample, this clonotype turned up many times. The chain combines TRBV18 with TRBJ2-5; no firm D call. The CDR3 loop spans 16 amino acids. Per the germline V gene, CDR1 is KGHSH and CDR2 is LQKENI. Trimming pared 3 bases from V and 2 bases from J, leaving 16 bases between. As DNA, the CDR3 is TGTGCCAGCTCACCCAGGAAATCCCCCACACAAGAGACCCAGTACTTC. Its translation: CASSPRKSPTQETQYF.

This clonotype has more than one count but fewer than ten. The gene calls are TRBV24-1 and TRBJ2-1; 11 positions agree with TRBD2. V was clipped by 4 bases and J by 8 bases; unmatched bases: 15. CDR1 KGHDR and CDR2 SFDVKD come from the germline V gene. CDR3 size: 18 residues. This CDR3 reads CATSDLNPTSGARDEQFF. Written as DNA, the CDR3 is TGTGCCACCAGTGACCTGAATCCGACTAGCGGGGCCAGGGATGAGCAGTTCTTC.